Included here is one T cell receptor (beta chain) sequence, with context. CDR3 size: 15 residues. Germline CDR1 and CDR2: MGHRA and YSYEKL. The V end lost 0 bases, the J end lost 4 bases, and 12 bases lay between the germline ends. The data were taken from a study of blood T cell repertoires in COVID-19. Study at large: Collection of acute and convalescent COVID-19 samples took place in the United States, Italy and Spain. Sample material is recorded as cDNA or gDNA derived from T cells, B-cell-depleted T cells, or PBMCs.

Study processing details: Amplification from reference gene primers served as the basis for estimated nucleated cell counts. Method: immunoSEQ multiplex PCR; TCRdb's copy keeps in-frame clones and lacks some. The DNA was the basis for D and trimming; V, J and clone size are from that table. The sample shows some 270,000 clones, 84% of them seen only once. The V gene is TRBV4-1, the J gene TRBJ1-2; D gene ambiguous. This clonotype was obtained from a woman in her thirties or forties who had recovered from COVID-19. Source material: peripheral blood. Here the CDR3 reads CASSQETRGIYGYTF. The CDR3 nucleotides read TGCGCCAGCAGCCAAGAGACCCGCGGGATCTATGGCTACACCTTC.